These 12 T cell receptor beta chains originate from one sample sequenced in a study of long-term antiretroviral therapy in people with HIV. They ran version v3.0 of the immunoSEQ assay at survey level. TCRdb's table, derived via immunoSEQ multiplex PCR, lists solely in-frame clones and lacks some. The sample has tens of thousands of clones; more than 80% are singletons. The sample in question was unsorted PBMCs, obtained 0.3 years after starting antiretroviral therapy. These receptors came from a man aged 40-55 years with HIV.

This clone has only one observation. The V and J genes are TRBV11-2 and TRBJ1-3; 7 nucleotides match TRBD1. This CDR3 has 15 residues. Germline CDR1 SGHAT, CDR2 FQNNGV. The junction had 4 bases not matched to a gene; V was cut back by 5 bases and J by 0 bases. The CDR3 nucleotides read TGTGCCAGCAGCCCGGGACAGCTCTCTGGAAACACCATATATTTT. It yields the protein CASSPGQLSGNTIYF. Using reference TRBV11-2 and TRBJ1-3 for the parts outside the CDR3, the full variable domain is EAGVAQSPRYKIIEKRQSVAFWCNPISGHATLYWYQQILGQGPKLLIQFQNNGVVDDSQLPKDRFSAERLKGVDSTLKIQPAKLEDSAVYLCASSPGQLSGNTIYFGEGSWLTVV.

The V and J genes are TRBV28 and TRBJ1-2; a weak D match, TRBD1 (6 bases). This CDR3 region has 15 residues. Between the trimmed V and J ends, which lost 11 bases and 3 bases, there was a span of 22 bases. Looked up from germline, CDR1 is MDHEN and CDR2 is SYDVKM. The CDR3 spells CASLHREGLDYGYTF. In nucleotides, the CDR3 is TGTGCCTCACTTCACAGGGAGGGCCTTGACTATGGCTACACCTTC.

The chain is built from TRBV2 and TRBJ2-3; 9 nucleotides line up with TRBD1. V shed 2 bases, J shed 6 bases, and the junction held 12 bases outside the gene matches. This CDR3 has 17 amino acids. Germline CDR1 is SNHLY and CDR2 is FYNNEI. CDR3 sequence (DNA): TGTGCCAGCAGTGAAACTGAACAGGGGGCGATTGGGGATACGCAGTATTTT. Amino acids: CASSETEQGAIGDTQYF. The full variable domain, with the rest looked up from reference TRBV2 and TRBJ2-3, is EPEVTQTPSHQVTQMGQEVILRCVPISNHLYFYWYRQILGQKVEFLVSFYNNEISEKSEIFDDQFSVERPDGSNFTLKIRSTKLEDSAMYFCASSETEQGAIGDTQYFGPGTRLTVL.

V gene TRBV7-2 combines with J gene TRBJ2-7; D is unresolved. V lost 1 base and J lost 2, with 12 bases in between. The V gene's germline CDR1 is SGHTA and CDR2 FQGNSA. The CDR3 is made up of 15 amino acids. CDR3 in amino acids: CASSLDPSRTYEQYF. The CDR3 DNA follows: TGTGCCAGCAGCTTAGACCCATCAAGGACCTACGAGCAGTACTTC.

In DNA form, the CDR3 reads TGTGCCAGCAGCATCGGACTAGCCAATGAGCAGTTCTTC. This codes for CASSIGLANEQFF. This chain joins TRBV7-2 and TRBJ2-1; 8 bases map to TRBD2. V gave up 5 bases and J gave up 6 bases; unmatched junction bases: 3. This CDR3 has 13 residues. The V gene's germline CDR1 is SGHTA and CDR2 FQGNSA.

The rearrangement uses TRBV4-3 and TRBJ2-1; D is undetermined. Trimming took 4 bases from V and 5 from J, leaving 12 bases between them. The germline V gene has CDR1 LGHNA and CDR2 YSLEER. There are 14 residues in the CDR3. DNA of the CDR3: TGCGCCAGCAGCCTAAGGTACACAAACAATGAGCAGTTCTTC. It is translated as CASSLRYTNNEQFF.

This chain connects TRBV6-5 to TRBJ2-7, with 7 bases that match TRBD1. V gave up 6 bases and J gave up 1 base; unmatched junction bases: 9. Germline CDR1 is MNHEY and CDR2 is SVGAGI. CDR3 length: 15 residues. The CDR3 nucleotides are TGTGCCAGCAGGCCCCGGGACAGTTCGTCCTACGAGCAGTACTTC. Its translation: CASRPRDSSSYEQYF.

The V gene is TRBV19, the J gene TRBJ2-5; D is perhaps TRBD1 or TRBD2 (6 bases each). Germline V gene data show CDR1 as LNHDA and CDR2 as SQIVND (reference sequence). Trimming removed 1 base from V and 6 bases from J, with 18 bases in between. The CDR3 covers 16 residues. The chain's CDR3 is CASSIGGVQGRKTQYF. CDR3 coding DNA: TGTGCCAGTAGTATAGGGGGGGTCCAGGGGAGGAAGACCCAGTACTTC.

V is TRBV5-1 and J is TRBJ2-7; D is perhaps TRBD2 (6 bases). CDR3 length equals 15 residues. Germline assignment: CDR1 SGHRS and CDR2 YFSETQ. V was trimmed by 2 bases and J by 1 base, leaving 13 bases between them. CDR3 bases: TGCGCCAGCAGCTTTAGCGGAACATCATCCTACGAGCAGTACTTC. This gives the protein CASSFSGTSSYEQYF.

This clone was observed a handful of times. This sequence joins TRBV6-5 and TRBJ2-7; D is tentatively TRBD1 or TRBD2 (5 bases each). The CDR3 is 14 residues long. The V end was cut by 4 bases, the J end by 6 bases, with 16 bases between. The germline CDR1 and CDR2 sequences are MNHEY and SVGAGI. CDR3 nucleotides: TGTGCCAGCAGTTTACTAGGGACGGGGTCCGAGCAGTACTTC. It translates to CASSLLGTGSEQYF.

The chain combines TRBV6-6 with TRBJ1-2; D ambiguous. This CDR3 is built from 13 residues. The V gene lost 4 bases and the J gene lost 0 bases, with 6 bases spanning the gap. The germline gives CDR1 MNHNY, CDR2 SVGAGI (reference sequence). DNA for the CDR3: TGTGCCAGCAGTTTGGGGACTAACTATGGCTACACCTTC. Its translation: CASSLGTNYGYTF.

In this sample, this clone turned up once. The DNA for the CDR3 is TGTGCCAGCAGTGAATCAGTGACCTCCTCCTTCCCTAATGAAAAACTGTTTTTT. Amino acid sequence: CASSESVTSSFPNEKLFF. This sequence joins TRBV25-1 and TRBJ1-4, with D unresolved. The CDR3 length is 18 residues. The V end lost 1 base, the J end lost 3 bases, and 18 bases lay between the germline ends. Germline CDR1 MGHDK, CDR2 SYGVNS.